This T cell receptor beta chain was identified in a study of blood T cells in healthy people across ages (dated by TCRdb to 2014 to 2015). Regarding the complete study: In model experiments, template switching captured about one uniquely barcoded TCR beta cDNA molecule for every two T cells. To avoid experimental bias, donors of different ages were spread randomly across the sequencing lanes. Four age groups were formed from the donors: young (average approximately 16 years), middle-aged (around 41), aged (roughly 58) and long-lived (82). The study analyzed two additional independent replicas of 1 million unique cDNA reads from the same blood draw for two donors, one aged 18 to 30 and one aged 80 or older. The study measured age-related changes in TCR beta repertoire diversity using deep sequencing normalized with unique cDNA molecular identifiers.

The study at large found these results: Observed TCR beta diversity per million T cells fell roughly linearly with age, and a significant reduction was already apparent by age roughly 40. Bulk unsorted PBMC profiling prevented conclusive comparison of naive and antigen-experienced compartments. Compared with the aged group, the long-lived group had more naive CD4+ T cells, fewer expanded clones and increased TCR diversity, suggesting age selection. The CMV infection status of donors was not known, potentially confounding age-related changes in expanded clonotypes. There was a strong correlation between observed TCR beta diversity and the percentage of naive T cells measured by flow cytometry. Estimates of total diversity based on one million sequenced T cells were regarded as lower bounds and as underestimates.

Comment on this clonotype: What antigen it recognizes has not been identified. Per-base qualities were not stored, and no clone one base away is much larger.

Donors were approximately 42 systemically healthy Caucasian individuals from Russia aged 6 to 90 years. Approximately 9.7 milliliters of peripheral blood were drawn from each donor into EDTA-treated Vacutainer tubes. Ficoll-Paque density-gradient centrifugation was used to isolate PBMCs, with at least 7 million obtained per sample. Trizol reagent was used to extract total RNA from the PBMCs, yielding at least 5.5 micrograms per sample. For every donor, flow cytometry on a PBMC aliquot measured the percentage of naive CD45RAhigh/CD27high T cells. Library preparation used 5' RACE. The sequencer was an Illumina HiSeq 2500. A second PCR of about 7 to 12 cycles was performed with a sample-barcoded 5' primer and a J-beta primer mix. A unique molecular identifier was introduced onto each TCR beta cDNA molecule by a template-switch 5' adaptor carrying 12 random nucleotides. Each sample yielded at least 3 million CDR3-containing paired-end reads. The Mint cDNA synthesis kit, primed by a TRBC-specific oligonucleotide, was used to synthesize first-strand cDNA from all RNA. After uracil-DNA glycosylase treatment, a first 18-cycle PCR used universal primers M1SS and BC2_uni_R on all cDNA. As for the original processing: Normalization of each sample was performed by random selection of 1 million high-quality reads, each carrying a distinct molecular identifier. Reads with shared molecular identifiers were discarded instead of being binned into consensus sequences. MiTCR, set to a Q25 quality threshold and the strictest error-elimination algorithm, was used for CDR3 identification, clonotype clustering and error correction. Lower-bound total TCR beta diversity was estimated with a nonparametric unseen species model using Euler transformation. TCRdb cleaned the public reads at Q25 with fastp, built clones with MiXCR and kept in-frame beta chains. Each entry is one CDR3 protein sequence, shown with its most common DNA and genes. None of the V and J calls come from the authors' own analysis; TCRdb made them. Across this sample there are hundreds of thousands of distinct CDR3 sequences, with roughly 44% seen only once. Roughly 18% of the sample is taken by the ten largest.

This sequence originates from a man between 60 and 70 years old in good health. Sequenced input: blood.

The nucleotide sequence is given as TGTGCCAGCAGTTTATCCCAACTTCCATACGAGCAGTACTTC. It translates to CASSLSQLPYEQYF. Rearrangement joined TRBV27 to TRBJ2-7, with the D gene too uncertain to name. The CDR3 goes from the cysteine to the phenylalanine over 14 residues. This entry keeps only the CDR3 DNA: 42 bases, framed from base 1. A distance of 10 bases separates the germline ends of V and J, which lose 0 bases and 4 bases respectively. CDR1 and CDR2 are read off the germline V gene (reference sequence) as MNHEY and SMNVEV.